The T cell receptor beta chain described here comes from a study of control samples from healthy donors and cancer patients. This table comes from immunoSEQ multiplex PCR, and its TCRdb copy is limited to in-frame clones, with some not included. The data show about 99,000 clones, approximately 90% seen once. Per germline, CDR1 MGHDK and CDR2 SYGVNS. This CDR3 is built from 14 residues. V lost 4 bases, J lost 3 bases, and 9 bases lay in between. This clone was seen once. The sequencing sample was made of PBMCs. The chain joins TRBV25-1 to TRBJ1-4, with D unresolved. The clonotype was recovered from a man in his 60s with lung cancer. The CDR3 DNA is TGTGCCAGCAGTGTTGCGGGCTCTAATGAAAAACTGTTTTTT. Translating gives CASSVAGSNEKLFF.